The sequence of this T cell receptor beta chain was determined in a study of circulating tumor DNA in untreated peripheral T-cell lymphoma. The CDR3 contains 14 residues. The V gene end was trimmed by 4 bases and the J gene end by 5 bases; junction bases not matched to a gene: 3. The germline V gene encodes CDR1 SGHRS and CDR2 YFSETQ. The repertoire was sequenced with immunoSEQ multiplex PCR; TCRdb's copy has only in-frame clones and lacks some. The sample holds some 10,000 clones; approximately 72% are singletons and the top ten take around a third. V usage is TRBV5-1 and J usage is TRBJ1-5; 10 positions match TRBD1. Input material: tumor tissue. The TCR originated in a human donor with peripheral T-cell lymphoma. The CDR3 loop is CASSLGQGDQPQHF. The CDR3 region has the DNA TGCGCCAGCAGCCTTGGACAGGGGGATCAGCCCCAGCATTTT.